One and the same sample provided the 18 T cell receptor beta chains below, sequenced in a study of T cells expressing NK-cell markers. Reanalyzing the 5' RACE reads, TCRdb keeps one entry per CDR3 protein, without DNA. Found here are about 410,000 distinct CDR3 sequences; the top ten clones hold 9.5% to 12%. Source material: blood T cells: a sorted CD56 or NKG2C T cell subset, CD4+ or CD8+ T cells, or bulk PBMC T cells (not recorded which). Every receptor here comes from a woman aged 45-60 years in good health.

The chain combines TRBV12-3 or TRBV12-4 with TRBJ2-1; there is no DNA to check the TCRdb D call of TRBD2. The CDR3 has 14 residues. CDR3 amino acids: CASSMTSGHNEQFF.

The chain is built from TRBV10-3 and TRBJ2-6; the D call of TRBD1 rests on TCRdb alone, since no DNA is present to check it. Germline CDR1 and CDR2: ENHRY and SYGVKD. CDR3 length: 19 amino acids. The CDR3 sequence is CAISEPRTLDSSGANVLTF.

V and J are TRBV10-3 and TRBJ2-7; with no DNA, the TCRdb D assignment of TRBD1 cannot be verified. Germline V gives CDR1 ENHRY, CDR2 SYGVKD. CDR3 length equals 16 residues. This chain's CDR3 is CAISGGPGQDIYEQYF.

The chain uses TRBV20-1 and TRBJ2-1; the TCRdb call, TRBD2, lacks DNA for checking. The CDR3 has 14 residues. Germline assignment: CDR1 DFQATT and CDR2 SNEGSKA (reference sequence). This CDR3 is CSPTGTRTYNEQFF.

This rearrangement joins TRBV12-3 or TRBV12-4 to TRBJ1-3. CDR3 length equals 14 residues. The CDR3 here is CASSSAASGNTIYF.

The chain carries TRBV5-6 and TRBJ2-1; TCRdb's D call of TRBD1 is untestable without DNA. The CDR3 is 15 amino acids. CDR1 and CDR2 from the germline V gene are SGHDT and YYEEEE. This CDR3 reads CASSFLGGSSDEQFF.

The chain's CDR3 is CASSPTGWGLQETQYF. The chain combines TRBV12-3 or TRBV12-4 with TRBJ2-5; TCRdb's D call, TRBD1, is unchecked because there is no DNA. CDR3 size: 16 residues.

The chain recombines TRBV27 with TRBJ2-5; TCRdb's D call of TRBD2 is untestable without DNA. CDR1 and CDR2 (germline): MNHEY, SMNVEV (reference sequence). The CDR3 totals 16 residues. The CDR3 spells CASRQYLAALQETQYF.

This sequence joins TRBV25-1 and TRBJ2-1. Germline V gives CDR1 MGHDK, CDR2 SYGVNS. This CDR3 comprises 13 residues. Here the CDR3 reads CASSEFMETEQFF.

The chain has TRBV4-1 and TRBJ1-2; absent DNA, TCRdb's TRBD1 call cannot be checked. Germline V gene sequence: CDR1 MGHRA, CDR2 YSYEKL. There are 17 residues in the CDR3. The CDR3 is CASSQVYPGGRSGGYTF.

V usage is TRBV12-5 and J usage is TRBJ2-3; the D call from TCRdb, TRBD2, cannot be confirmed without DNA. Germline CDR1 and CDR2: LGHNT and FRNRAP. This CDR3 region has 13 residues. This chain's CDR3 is CASGTRLADTQYF.

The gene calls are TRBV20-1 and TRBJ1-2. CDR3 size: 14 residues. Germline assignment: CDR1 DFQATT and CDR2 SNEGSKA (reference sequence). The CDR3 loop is CSADPRTGDYGYTF.

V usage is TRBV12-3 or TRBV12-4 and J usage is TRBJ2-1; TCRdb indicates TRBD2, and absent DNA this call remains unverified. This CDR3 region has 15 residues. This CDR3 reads CASSLLTSGYNEQFF.

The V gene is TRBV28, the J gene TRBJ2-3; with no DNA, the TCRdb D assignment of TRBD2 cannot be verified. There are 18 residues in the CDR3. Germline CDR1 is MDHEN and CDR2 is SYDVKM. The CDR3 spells CASSFVWAGTKGGDTQYF.

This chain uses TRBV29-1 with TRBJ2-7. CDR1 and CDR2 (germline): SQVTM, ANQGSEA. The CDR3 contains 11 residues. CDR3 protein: CSVGTNYEQYF.

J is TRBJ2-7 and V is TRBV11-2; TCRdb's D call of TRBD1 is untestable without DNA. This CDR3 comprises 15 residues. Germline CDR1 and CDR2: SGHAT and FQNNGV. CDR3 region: CASSFRDRSSYEQYF. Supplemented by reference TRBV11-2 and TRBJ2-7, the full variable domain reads EAGVAQSPRYKIIEKRQSVAFWCNPISGHATLYWYQQILGQGPKLLIQFQNNGVVDDSQLPKDRFSAERLKGVDSTLKIQPAKLEDSAVYLCASSFRDRSSYEQYFGPGTRLTVT.

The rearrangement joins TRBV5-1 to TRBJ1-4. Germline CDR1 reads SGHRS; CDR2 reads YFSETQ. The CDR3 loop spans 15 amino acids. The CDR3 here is CASSLLAGGNEKLFF.

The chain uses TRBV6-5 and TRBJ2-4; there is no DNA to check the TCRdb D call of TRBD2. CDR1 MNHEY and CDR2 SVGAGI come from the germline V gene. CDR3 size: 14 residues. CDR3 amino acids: CASEGKAGGDIQYF.